This entry lists 30 T cell receptor beta chains sequenced from one sample in a study of T cell clonality in common variable immunodeficiency (dated by TCRdb to 2013 to 2016). The library was generated by the immunoSEQ multiplex PCR assay. TCRdb retrieved this table from immuneACCESS and kept in-frame rearrangements only. Not all clones are present; in checked studies, unresolved V genes account for under half, and no reason is known for the remainder. Here the sample lists some 38,000 clones, none seen once only. Together, the top ten hold roughly 3% of the sample. Material for sequencing was peripheral blood mononuclear cells. All receptors derive from a person between 18 and 75 years old in good health.

This clone was counted at least ten times. The sequenced part of the CDR3 DNA is TGTGCCAGCAGCTTAGGTGGCAGGGGCATCAATTCACCC. Protein sequence: CASSLGGRGINSP. The complete CDR3 reads CASSLGGRGINSPLHF. The chain is built from TRBV13 and TRBJ1-6; D might be TRBD1 (6 bases). With the read ending 3 residues before the CDR3 end, the germline J gene is used to fill in that end. The CDR3 is made up of 16 amino acids. Germline V gives CDR1 PRHDT, CDR2 FYEKMQ (reference sequence). Trimming left V 0 bases short and J 7 bases short, with 13 bases between. Using reference TRBV13 and TRBJ1-6 for the parts outside the CDR3, the full variable domain is AAGVIQSPRHLIKEKRETATLKCYPIPRHDTVYWYQQGPGQDPQFLISFYEKMQSDKGSIPDRFSAQQFSDYHSELNMSSLELGDSALYFCASSLGGRGINSPLHFGNGTRLTVT.

Many counts were recorded for this clone. The sequenced fragment ends 3 residues before the CDR3 boundary, so the rest is inferred from the germline J gene. The genes are TRBV4-2 and TRBJ2-4, with TRBD2 matching over 9 bases. This CDR3 region has 16 residues. Germline CDR1 LGHNA, CDR2 YNFKEQ. Unmatched junction bases numbered 5, after V lost 0 bases and J lost 5 bases. The CDR3 here is CASSQDILAGENIQYF. The sequenced CDR3 bases are TGTGCCAGCAGCCAAGATATATTAGCGGGGGAAAACATT.

In this sample, this clone turned up many times. The read ends 3 residues before the CDR3 terminus; that terminus is restored from the germline J gene. This sequence joins TRBV5-1 and TRBJ1-4, with D possibly being TRBD1 (6 bases). Germline V gene sequence: CDR1 SGHRS, CDR2 YFSETQ. The CDR3 spans 14 residues. The ends were cut back, 4 bases at V and 4 bases at J, with 11 bases in the middle. The CDR3 sequence is CASSHGQLNEKLFF. Partial CDR3 DNA: TGCGCCAGCAGCCATGGACAGCTTAATGAAAAA.

This clone showed up many times. The read ends 3 residues early relative to the CDR3; the germline J gene fills the gap. This sequence joins TRBV4-1 and TRBJ1-4, with D possibly being TRBD1 (5 bases). In germline, CDR1 is MGHRA, CDR2 YSYEKL. V dropped 6 bases and J dropped 3 bases, with 11 bases sitting between them. The CDR3 loop spans 14 amino acids. The CDR3 is CASRPGTSNEKLFF. CDR3 DNA (partial): TGCGCCAGCAGACCAGGGACTTCTAATGAAAAA.

This clone was found many times. The read ends 3 residues early relative to the CDR3; the germline J gene fills the gap. This chain uses TRBV20-1 with TRBJ2-7; D is unresolved. The CDR3 runs to 16 residues. Germline assignment: CDR1 DFQATT and CDR2 SNEGSKA (reference sequence). The germline V and J ends were trimmed by 0 bases and 3 bases, with 18 bases remaining between them. CDR3 sequence: CSARDFGPKRNYEQYF. CDR3 DNA (partial): TGCAGTGCTAGAGATTTTGGGCCTAAAAGAAACTACGAG.

In its sample, this clone was seen many times. Germline is not matched at one junction end, which may reflect a read error. The read ends 3 residues before the CDR3 terminus; that terminus is restored from the germline J gene. The chain is built from TRBV18 and TRBJ1-1, with D uncertain. Germline lookup yields CDR1 KGHSH and CDR2 LQKENI. There are 14 residues in the CDR3. This CDR3 is CASSPPVPRTEAFF. The covered CDR3 bases are TGTGCCAGCTCCCCACCCGTCCCGAGGACTGAA.

In this sample, this clone turned up many times. Sequencing ends 3 residues short of the CDR3 end; the germline J gene provides the rest. The chain is built from TRBV5-5 and TRBJ1-2; D is uncertain. This CDR3 contains 15 residues. Trimming cost V 0 bases and J 1 base, with 10 bases left between them. Germline V gene lookup returns CDR1 SGHKS and CDR2 YYEKEE (reference sequence). The CDR3 sequence is CASSLAGFFNYGYTF. The part of the CDR3 DNA that was read is TGTGCCAGCAGCTTGGCAGGTTTCTTTAACTATGGC. Together with reference TRBV5-5 and TRBJ1-2, the CDR3 gives the full variable domain: DAGVTQSPTHLIKTRGQQVTLRCSPISGHKSVSWYQQVLGQGPQFIFQYYEKEERGRGNFPDRFSARQFPNYSSELNVNALLLGDSALYLCASSLAGFFNYGYTFGSGTRLTVV.

This clone was seen repeatedly, ten times or more. The sequenced part of the CDR3 DNA is TGCGCCAGCAGCTATCCGACAGGAGGAATAGGTGGC. It yields the protein CASSYPTGGIGG. The CDR3, in full, reads CASSYPTGGIGGYTF. The chain is built from TRBV5-1 and TRBJ1-2; D might be TRBD1 (6 bases). The read terminates 3 residues ahead of where the CDR3 ends, so the germline J gene completes it. This CDR3 has 15 amino acids. Trimming took 3 bases from V and 7 from J, leaving 19 bases between them. CDR1 is SGHRS, CDR2 YFSETQ, per germline.

This clone came up a few times. The CDR3 is cut off 3 residues early in the read; its end comes from the germline J gene. The rearrangement uses TRBV11-3 and TRBJ1-2, with 7 positions matching TRBD1. CDR3 length: 15 amino acids. Germline lookup yields CDR1 SGHNT and CDR2 YENEEA. After removal of 4 bases from V and 5 bases from J, the junction contained 10 bases not matched to a gene. This CDR3 is CASSYDRARRYGYTF. The sequenced CDR3 bases are TGTGCCAGCAGCTACGACAGGGCGCGGAGGTATGGC.

This clone showed up many times. From the germline J gene comes the end of the CDR3, since the read stops 3 residues before it. The chain is built from TRBV7-9 and TRBJ2-3; the match to TRBD2 covers 13 bases. CDR1 and CDR2 (germline): SEHNR, FQNEAQ (reference sequence). This CDR3 spans 15 amino acids. V gave up 5 bases and J gave up 6 bases; unmatched junction bases: 5. The CDR3 loop is CASSRTSGSGDTQYF. CDR3 DNA, as far as it was read: TGTGCCAGCAGCCGGACTAGCGGGAGCGGGGATACG. The whole variable domain, remainder taken from reference TRBV7-9 and TRBJ2-3, is DTGVSQNPRHKITKRGQNVTFRCDPISEHNRLYWYRQTLGQGPEFLTYFQNEAQLEKSRLLSDRFSAERPKGSFSTLEIQRTEQGDSAMYLCASSRTSGSGDTQYFGPGTRLTVL.

This clone has a count of ten or more. The read halts 3 residues ahead of the CDR3 end, with the missing end drawn from the germline J gene. The chain recombines TRBV6-2 or TRBV6-3 with TRBJ2-3, with a possible D match to TRBD2 (5 bases). Trimming took off 0 bases at V and 2 bases at J, with 15 bases between the two ends. Germline loops: CDR1 MNHEY, CDR2 SVGEGT. The CDR3 is made up of 17 amino acids. The CDR3 spells CASSYSMAETTTDTQYF. CDR3 DNA, as far as it was read: TGTGCCAGCAGTTACTCCATGGCGGAGACTACCACAGATACG.

At least ten counts were recorded for this clone. From the germline J gene comes the end of the CDR3, since the read stops 3 residues before it. V usage is TRBV5-1 and J usage is TRBJ1-1, with D perhaps matching TRBD1 (5 bases). With 1 base removed from V and 1 base from J, the gap between germline ends came to 11 bases. The CDR3 has 15 residues. Germline V gene sequence: CDR1 SGHRS, CDR2 YFSETQ. The CDR3 sequence: CASSLTTAPNTEAFF. The sequenced part of the CDR3 DNA is TGCGCCAGCAGCTTGACGACAGCGCCGAACACTGAA.

This clone appeared many times. The read halts 3 residues ahead of the CDR3 end, with the missing end drawn from the germline J gene. This chain links TRBV4-1 with TRBJ1-2, with TRBD1 as a possible D gene (5 bases). CDR1 and CDR2 from the germline V gene are MGHRA and YSYEKL. Trimming shortened V by 3 bases and J by 2 bases, and 13 bases separated the two germline ends. The CDR3 length is 15 residues. The CDR3 bases that were read are TGCGCCAGCAGCCAGGGGCAGGGCCTAAACTATGGC. Its protein is CASSQGQGLNYG. The complete CDR3 protein is CASSQGQGLNYGYTF.

This clone was counted at least ten times. The read falls 3 residues short of the CDR3 end, and the missing part is taken from the germline J gene. The V and J genes are TRBV18 and TRBJ1-5, with 7 bases lining up with TRBD1. CDR1 and CDR2 (germline): KGHSH, LQKENI. This CDR3 contains 17 residues. V shed 0 bases and J 0 bases; nucleotides not matched to a gene: 5. CDR3 protein: CASSPPNRGDSNQPQHF. The CDR3 bases that were read are TGTGCCAGCTCACCACCGAACAGGGGAGATAGCAATCAGCCC.

This clone was picked up many times. Sequencing ends 3 residues short of the CDR3 end; the germline J gene provides the rest. The V call is TRBV2, the J call TRBJ2-5; TRBD1 might be the D (6 bases). The CDR3 totals 15 residues. With 6 bases removed from V and 1 base from J, the gap between germline ends came to 15 bases. CDR1 and CDR2 from the germline V gene are SNHLY and FYNNEI. The CDR3 bases that were read are TGTGCCAGCAGCGGACAGTTACAACCCCAAGAGACC. It translates to CASSGQLQPQET. The full-length CDR3 reads as CASSGQLQPQETQYF.

This clone came up many times. CDR3 loop: CAISAETPNTEAFF. The covered CDR3 bases are TGTGCCATCAGTGCGGAGACACCGAACACTGAA. This chain connects TRBV10-3 to TRBJ1-1; D gene ambiguous. The read halts 3 residues ahead of the CDR3 end, with the missing end drawn from the germline J gene. Per the germline V gene, CDR1 is ENHRY and CDR2 is SYGVKD. V lost 4 bases and J lost 1, with 10 bases in between. The CDR3 is 14 residues long.

This clone has at least ten counts. Coverage ceases 3 residues before the CDR3 finishes, and the germline J gene fills in the end. The J gene is TRBJ1-6, the V gene TRBV7-6; 8 positions match TRBD1. Germline CDR1 reads SGHVS; CDR2 reads FNYEAQ. The CDR3 runs to 16 residues. Trimming cost V 1 base and J 8 bases; bases outside gene matches: 7. CDR3 sequence reads: CASSLEGTGVDSPLHF. The sequenced CDR3 bases are TGTGCCAGCAGCTTAGAGGGGACAGGAGTAGATTCACCC. Filled out from reference TRBV7-6 and TRBJ1-6, the complete variable domain reads GAGVSQSPRYKVTKRGQDVALRCDPISGHVSLYWYRQALGQGPEFLTYFNYEAQQDKSGLPNDRFSAERPEGSISTLTIQRTEQRDSAMYRCASSLEGTGVDSPLHFGNGTRLTVT.

This clone has at least ten counts. The CDR3 goes on 3 residues after the read ends, and that part is filled in from the germline J gene. This chain connects TRBV28 to TRBJ2-7, with 8 bases that match TRBD1. This CDR3 region has 15 residues. Germline V gene sequence: CDR1 MDHEN, CDR2 SYDVKM. V lost 6 bases, J lost 0 bases, and 7 bases stayed unmatched. The sequenced part of the CDR3 DNA is TGTGCCAGCAGCCAACCCGGGACAGGCTCCTACGAG. Translated, it gives CASSQPGTGSYE. In full, the CDR3 is CASSQPGTGSYEQYF.

This clone was observed a handful of times. The CDR3 end falls 3 residues outside the read, so it is completed with the germline J gene. The V and J genes are TRBV5-1 and TRBJ2-7, with 9 bases lining up with TRBD1. From germline, CDR1 is SGHRS and CDR2 YFSETQ. This CDR3 is 16 amino acids long. The V segment lost 3 bases and the J segment 2 bases; nucleotides outside the gene matches: 9. CDR3: CASSSWTGAGAYEQYF. The covered CDR3 bases are TGCGCCAGCAGCTCCTGGACAGGGGCCGGGGCCTACGAG.

This clone was detected many times. The read ends 3 residues before the CDR3 terminus; that terminus is restored from the germline J gene. The chain combines TRBV20-1 with TRBJ2-7; 8 nucleotides line up with TRBD2. The V segment lost 6 bases and the J segment 4 bases; nucleotides outside the gene matches: 11. CDR3 length equals 14 residues. Germline loops: CDR1 DFQATT, CDR2 SNEGSKA (reference sequence). CDR3 region: CSAARAGEAYEQYF. The CDR3 bases that were read are TGCAGTGCCGCCCGAGCGGGAGAGGCGTACGAG.

This clone has ten or more counts. The read finishes 3 residues shy of the CDR3 end, and the germline J gene is used to complete it. The J gene is TRBJ2-7, the V gene TRBV11-1; 9 bases are a match to TRBD1. V dropped 5 bases and J dropped 6; count of bases not matched to a gene: 11. The CDR3 is 15 amino acids. Germline V gene data show CDR1 as SGHAT and CDR2 as FQDESV (reference sequence). The CDR3 reads CASSHSGTGLIEQYF. The part of the CDR3 DNA that was read is TGTGCCAGCAGCCATTCCGGGACAGGGTTGATCGAG.

This clone was detected many times. The read gets to within 3 residues of the CDR3 end, and the germline J gene fills in the rest. The chain uses TRBV5-6 and TRBJ2-3; D is uncertain. Per germline, CDR1 SGHDT and CDR2 YYEEEE. The CDR3 length is 13 residues. The V gene lost 2 bases and the J gene lost 7 bases, with 11 bases spanning the gap. The sequenced CDR3 bases are TGTGCCAGCAGCTTCCAAGCCCTTCATACG. As protein: CASSFQALHT. In full, the CDR3 is CASSFQALHTQYF.

Many counts were recorded for this clone. The read ends 3 residues before the CDR3 terminus; that terminus is restored from the germline J gene. The V gene is TRBV7-9, the J gene TRBJ1-2; 8 bases fit TRBD1. The CDR3 has 15 amino acids. Germline V gene data show CDR1 as SEHNR and CDR2 as FQNEAQ (reference sequence). The trim removed 5 bases at V and 4 bases at J, leaving 9 bases unmatched. CDR3 region: CASSPRTGLGYGYTF. The CDR3 bases that were read are TGTGCCAGCAGCCCCAGGACAGGGCTTGGCTATGGC.

Many counts were recorded for this clone. The read comes to an end 3 residues before the CDR3 does, leaving the germline J gene to fill in the end. The chain links TRBV2 to TRBJ1-1; TRBD1 is a possible D gene (6 bases). Between the trimmed V and J ends, which lost 6 bases and 7 bases, there was a span of 18 bases. The germline gives CDR1 SNHLY, CDR2 FYNNEI. The CDR3 is 14 amino acids. CDR3 DNA, as far as it was read: TGTGCCAGCAGGGCTAACGGGGGGCTCGATGAA. Translating it yields CASRANGGLDE. The entire CDR3 sequence reads CASRANGGLDEAFF.

Many counts were recorded for this clone. The read finishes 3 residues shy of the CDR3 end, and the germline J gene is used to complete it. The chain couples TRBV7-2 to TRBJ2-5; D is uncertain. From germline, CDR1 is SGHTA and CDR2 FQGNSA. Trimming stripped 4 bases from V and 0 bases from J, with 9 bases between. The CDR3 loop spans 14 amino acids. CDR3 protein: CASSSLVYQETQYF. CDR3 bases read: TGTGCCAGCAGCTCCCTAGTTTACCAAGAGACC.

This clone was seen at least ten times. Sequencing ends 3 residues short of the CDR3 end; the germline J gene provides the rest. V usage is TRBV12-3 or TRBV12-4 and J usage is TRBJ2-6, with a weak D call TRBD1 (6 bases). V gave up 6 bases and J gave up 4 bases, with 13 bases separating them. This CDR3 contains 15 residues. CDR3 region: CASSLGGAGANVLTF. The CDR3 bases that were read are TGTGCCAGCAGCCTTGGGGGCGCGGGGGCCAACGTC.

This clone showed up many times. The CDR3 end falls 3 residues outside the read, so it is completed with the germline J gene. J is TRBJ2-7 and V is TRBV4-1; D perhaps matches TRBD2 (6 bases). CDR1 and CDR2 from the germline V gene are MGHRA and YSYEKL. The CDR3 runs 14 residues. The V end lost 1 base, the J end lost 3 bases, and 10 bases lay between the germline ends. The covered CDR3 bases are TGCGCCAGCAGCCAAGTAGGAGGGTTCTACGAG. It yields the protein CASSQVGGFYE. The complete CDR3 sequence is CASSQVGGFYEQYF.

Many counts were recorded for this clone. The read is 3 residues too short to cover the CDR3 end, so that end is filled in from the germline J gene. The chain employs TRBV20-1 and TRBJ2-3; 10 positions match TRBD2. From germline, CDR1 is DFQATT and CDR2 SNEGSKA (reference sequence). With 1 base clipped from V and 5 bases from J, the junction kept 6 bases outside the gene matches. CDR3 length: 15 residues. Here the CDR3 reads CSARASSGRVDTQYF. The covered CDR3 bases are TGCAGTGCTAGAGCTTCTAGCGGGAGAGTAGATACG.

This clone was seen many times. Read data end 3 residues before the CDR3 end; the end is taken from the germline J gene. The rearrangement uses TRBV6-4 and TRBJ1-1, with 7 bases that match TRBD1. The V segment lost 3 bases and the J segment 4 bases; nucleotides outside the gene matches: 8. Germline loops: CDR1 MRHNA, CDR2 SNTAGT. The CDR3 spans 15 residues. CDR3 residues: CASSERAGQVTEAFF. The part of the CDR3 DNA that was read is TGTGCCAGCAGTGAACGGGCTGGACAGGTCACTGAA.

This clone has a count of ten or more. The read ends 3 residues shy of where the CDR3 ends; the end is completed using the germline J gene. The gene calls are TRBV2 and TRBJ1-2, with TRBD1 matching 7 bases. The CDR3 has 14 amino acids. CDR1 and CDR2 from the germline V gene are SNHLY and FYNNEI. CDR3 sequence: CASSQTGAAPGYTF. The CDR3 DNA, read in part, is TGTGCCAGCAGTCAAACAGGGGCCGCCCCGGGC.